Listed below are T cell receptor beta chains from one sample, sequenced in a study of control samples from healthy donors and cancer patients. TCRdb's table, derived via immunoSEQ multiplex PCR, lists solely in-frame clones and lacks some. Seen here are about 84,000 clones, 75% to 85% observed once, and the top ten hold roughly 10%. Sequenced: PBMCs. Every receptor here comes from a man in his 60s with head and neck cancer. Each CDR3 is given with its conserved first and last residue. The D gene is left open where the match is weak.

CDR3 protein: CASSRTGTSYGYTF; CDR3 DNA: TGTGCCAGCAGTCGAACCGGGACCTCCTATGGCTACACCTTC; D gene: NA; J gene: TRBJ1-2; V gene: TRBV6-5
CDR3 protein: CASSMAYGQGAYGYTF; CDR3 DNA: TGTGCCAGTAGTATGGCATACGGACAGGGGGCCTATGGCTACACCTTC; D gene: TRBD1; J gene: TRBJ1-2; V gene: TRBV19
CDR3 protein: CSVDRQGLPGNTIYF; CDR3 DNA: TGCAGCGTTGACCGACAGGGGCTCCCTGGAAACACCATATATTTT; D gene: TRBD1; J gene: TRBJ1-3; V gene: TRBV29-1
CDR3 protein: CASRGTGAGTDTQYF; CDR3 DNA: TGCGCCAGCAGGGGCACGGGAGCAGGCACAGATACGCAGTATTTT; D gene: NA; J gene: TRBJ2-3; V gene: TRBV4-1
CDR3 protein: CATSRDSGTGVYGYTF; CDR3 DNA: TGTGCCACCAGCAGAGATTCCGGGACAGGGGTCTATGGCTACACCTTC; D gene: TRBD1; J gene: TRBJ1-2; V gene: TRBV15
CDR3 protein: CASSVGLEETQYF; CDR3 DNA: TGTGCCAGCAGCGTTGGATTAGAAGAGACCCAGTACTTC; D gene: NA; J gene: TRBJ2-5; V gene: TRBV9
CDR3 protein: CAWSSGGGGRGYTF; CDR3 DNA: TGTGCCTGGAGTTCAGGGGGCGGGGGTCGTGGCTACACCTTC; D gene: TRBD1; J gene: TRBJ1-2; V gene: TRBV30
CDR3 protein: CASSSPLAGRETQYF; CDR3 DNA: TGTGCCAGCAGTTCTCCACTAGCGGGAAGGGAGACCCAGTACTTC; D gene: TRBD2; J gene: TRBJ2-5; V gene: TRBV6-2/TRBV6-3
CDR3 protein: CASSLTSGIYNEQFF; CDR3 DNA: TGCGCCAGCAGCCTCACTAGCGGGATCTACAATGAGCAGTTCTTC; D gene: TRBD2; J gene: TRBJ2-1; V gene: TRBV4-1
CDR3 protein: CASSYSKLAGNTIYF; CDR3 DNA: TGTGCCAGCAGTTACTCGAAATTAGCGGGAAACACCATATATTTT; D gene: NA; J gene: TRBJ1-3; V gene: TRBV6-5
CDR3 protein: CASSRINQPQHF; CDR3 DNA: TGTGCCAGCAGCCGCATTAATCAGCCCCAGCATTTT; D gene: NA; J gene: TRBJ1-5; V gene: TRBV5-6
CDR3 protein: CSVDSGSGSGYNEQFF; CDR3 DNA: TGCAGCGTTGATAGTGGTAGCGGGAGCGGCTACAATGAGCAGTTCTTC; D gene: TRBD2; J gene: TRBJ2-1; V gene: TRBV29-1